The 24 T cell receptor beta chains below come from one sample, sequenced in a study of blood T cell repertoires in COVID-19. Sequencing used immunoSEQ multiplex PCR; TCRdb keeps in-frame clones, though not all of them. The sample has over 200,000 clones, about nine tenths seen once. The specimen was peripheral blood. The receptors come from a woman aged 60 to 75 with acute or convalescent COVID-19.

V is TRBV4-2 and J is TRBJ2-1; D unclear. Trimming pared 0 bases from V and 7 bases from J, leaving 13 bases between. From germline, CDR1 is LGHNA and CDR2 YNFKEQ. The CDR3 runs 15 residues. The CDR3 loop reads CASSQDPLEGNEQFF. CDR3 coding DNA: TGTGCCAGCAGCCAAGATCCCCTAGAAGGAAATGAGCAGTTCTTC.

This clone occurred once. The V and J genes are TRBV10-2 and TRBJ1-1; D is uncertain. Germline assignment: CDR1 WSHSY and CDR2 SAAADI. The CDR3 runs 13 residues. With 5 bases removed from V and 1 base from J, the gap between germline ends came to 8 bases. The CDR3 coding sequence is TGCGCCAGCAGTACCCCAGGGAACACTGAAGCTTTCTTT. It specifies CASSTPGNTEAFF.

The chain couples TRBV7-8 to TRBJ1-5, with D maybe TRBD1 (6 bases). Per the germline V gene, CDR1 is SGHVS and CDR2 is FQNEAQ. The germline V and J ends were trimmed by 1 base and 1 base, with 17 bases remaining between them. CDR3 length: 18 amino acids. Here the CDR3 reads CASSLVIPTGRSNQPQHF. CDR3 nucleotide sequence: TGTGCCAGCAGCTTAGTAATTCCCACAGGGAGAAGCAATCAGCCCCAGCATTTT.

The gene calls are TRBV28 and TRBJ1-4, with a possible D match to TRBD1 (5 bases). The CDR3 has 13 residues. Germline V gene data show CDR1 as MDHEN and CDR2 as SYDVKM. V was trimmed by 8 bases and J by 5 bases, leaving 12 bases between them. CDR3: CASEQPGNEKLFF. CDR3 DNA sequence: TGTGCCAGCGAACAACCAGGGAATGAAAAACTGTTTTTT.

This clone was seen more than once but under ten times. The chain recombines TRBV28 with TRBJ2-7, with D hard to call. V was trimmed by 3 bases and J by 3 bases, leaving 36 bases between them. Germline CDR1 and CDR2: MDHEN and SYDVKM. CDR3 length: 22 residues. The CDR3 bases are TGTGCCAGCAGTTTCTTCCCTCCGGTGCTTGGCGACGAGGTGGTAGCAGACTACGAGCAGTACTTC. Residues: CASSFFPPVLGDEVVADYEQYF.

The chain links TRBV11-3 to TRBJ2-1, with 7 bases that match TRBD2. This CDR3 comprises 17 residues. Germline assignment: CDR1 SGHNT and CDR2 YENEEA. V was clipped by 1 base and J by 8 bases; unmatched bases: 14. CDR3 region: CASSLGSVGAGSDEQFF. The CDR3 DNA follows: TGTGCCAGCAGCTTAGGGTCGGTGGGAGCGGGGAGCGATGAGCAGTTCTTC.

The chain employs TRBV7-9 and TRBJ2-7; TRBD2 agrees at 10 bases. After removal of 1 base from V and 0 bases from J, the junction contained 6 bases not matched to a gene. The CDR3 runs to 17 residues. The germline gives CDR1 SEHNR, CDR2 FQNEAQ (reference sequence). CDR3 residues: CASSLGTSGVTSYEQYF. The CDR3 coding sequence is TGTGCCAGCAGCTTAGGTACTAGCGGGGTTACCTCCTACGAGCAGTACTTC.

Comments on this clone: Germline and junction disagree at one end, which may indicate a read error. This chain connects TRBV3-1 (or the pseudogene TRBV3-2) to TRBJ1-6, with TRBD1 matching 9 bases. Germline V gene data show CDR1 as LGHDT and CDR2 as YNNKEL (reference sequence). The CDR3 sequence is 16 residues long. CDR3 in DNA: TGTGCCAGCAGCCAAGGGTCCGGGACAGGGCTTTCATCCCTCCACTTT. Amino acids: CASSQGSGTGLSSLHF.

CDR3 DNA: TGTGCCAGCAGTCTCGGACAGGCGATCTATGGCTACACCTTC. Amino acid sequence: CASSLGQAIYGYTF. The chain links TRBV28 to TRBJ1-2; 7 nucleotides agree with TRBD1. Germline CDR1 is MDHEN and CDR2 is SYDVKM. Germline trimming cut 5 bases from V and 4 bases from J; bases unmatched to any gene: 7. This CDR3 comprises 14 residues.

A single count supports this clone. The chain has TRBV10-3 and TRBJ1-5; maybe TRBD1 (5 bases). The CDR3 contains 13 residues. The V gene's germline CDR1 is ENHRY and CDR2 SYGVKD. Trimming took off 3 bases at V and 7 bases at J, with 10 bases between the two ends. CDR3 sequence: CAISEGARQPQHF. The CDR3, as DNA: TGTGCCATCAGTGAAGGGGCCCGGCAGCCCCAGCATTTT.

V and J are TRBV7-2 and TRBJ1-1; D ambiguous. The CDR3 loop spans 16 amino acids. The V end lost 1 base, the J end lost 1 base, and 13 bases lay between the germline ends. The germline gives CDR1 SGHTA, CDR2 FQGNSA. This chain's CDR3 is CASSLDPQARNTEAFF. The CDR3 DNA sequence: TGTGCCAGCAGCTTAGATCCCCAGGCTCGGAACACTGAAGCTTTCTTT.

DNA for the CDR3: TGTGCCACCAGTGACCCACTAGCGGGAATTCGCAATGAGCAGTTCTTC. It codes for CATSDPLAGIRNEQFF. The rearrangement links TRBV24-1 to TRBJ2-1; 10 positions match TRBD2. CDR3 length equals 16 residues. V lost 4 bases and J lost 6; bases outside the gene matches: 8. Germline CDR1 and CDR2: KGHDR and SFDVKD.

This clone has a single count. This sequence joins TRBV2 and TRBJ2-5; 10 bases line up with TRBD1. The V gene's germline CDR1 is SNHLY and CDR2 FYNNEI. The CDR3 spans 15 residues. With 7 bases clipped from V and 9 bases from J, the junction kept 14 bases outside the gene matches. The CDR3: CASTQGQGPYVAQYF. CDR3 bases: TGTGCCAGCACCCAGGGACAGGGGCCCTACGTGGCCCAGTACTTC.

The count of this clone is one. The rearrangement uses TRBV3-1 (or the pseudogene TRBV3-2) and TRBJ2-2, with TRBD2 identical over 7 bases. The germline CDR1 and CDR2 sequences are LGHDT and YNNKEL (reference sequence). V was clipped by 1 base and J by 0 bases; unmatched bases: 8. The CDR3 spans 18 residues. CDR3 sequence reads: CASSQVPAGNSNTGELFF. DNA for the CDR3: TGTGCCAGCAGCCAAGTTCCAGCGGGGAACTCGAACACCGGGGAGCTGTTTTTT.

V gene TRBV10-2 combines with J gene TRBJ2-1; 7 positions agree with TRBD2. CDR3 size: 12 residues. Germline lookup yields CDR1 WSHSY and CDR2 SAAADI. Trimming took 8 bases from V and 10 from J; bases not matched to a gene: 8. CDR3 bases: TGCGCCAGCTCAGCCGCGGGAGCCGAGCAGTTCTTC. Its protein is CASSAAGAEQFF.

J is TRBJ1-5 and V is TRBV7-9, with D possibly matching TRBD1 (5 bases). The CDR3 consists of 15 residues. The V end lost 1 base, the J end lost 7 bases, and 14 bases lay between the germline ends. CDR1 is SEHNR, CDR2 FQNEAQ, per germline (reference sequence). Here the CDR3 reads CASSLVGTPTQPQHF. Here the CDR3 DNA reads TGTGCCAGCAGCTTAGTGGGGACTCCCACCCAGCCCCAGCATTTT.

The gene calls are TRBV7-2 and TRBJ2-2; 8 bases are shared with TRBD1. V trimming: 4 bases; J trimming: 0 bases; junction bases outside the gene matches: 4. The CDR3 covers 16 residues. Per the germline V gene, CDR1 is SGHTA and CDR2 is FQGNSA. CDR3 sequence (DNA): TGTGCCAGCAGCTGGGGGACAGGAGCGAACACCGGGGAGCTGTTTTTT. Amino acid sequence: CASSWGTGANTGELFF.

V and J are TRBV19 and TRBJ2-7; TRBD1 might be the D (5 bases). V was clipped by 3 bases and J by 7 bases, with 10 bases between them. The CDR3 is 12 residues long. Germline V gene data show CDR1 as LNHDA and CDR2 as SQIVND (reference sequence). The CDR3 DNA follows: TGTGCCAGTAGTATGGTTAGGGGAGAGCAGTACTTC. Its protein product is CASSMVRGEQYF.

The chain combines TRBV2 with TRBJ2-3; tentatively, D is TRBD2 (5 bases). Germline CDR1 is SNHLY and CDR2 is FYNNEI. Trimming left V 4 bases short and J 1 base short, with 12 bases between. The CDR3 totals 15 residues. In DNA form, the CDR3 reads TGTGCCAGCAGTGTGGGGAGCACTGGCACAGATACGCAGTATTTT. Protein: CASSVGSTGTDTQYF.

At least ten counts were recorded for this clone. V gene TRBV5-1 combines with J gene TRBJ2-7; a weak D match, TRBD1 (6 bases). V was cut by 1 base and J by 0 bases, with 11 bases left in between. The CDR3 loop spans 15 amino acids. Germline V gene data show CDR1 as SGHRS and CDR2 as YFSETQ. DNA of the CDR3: TGCGCCAGCAGCTTGCAGGCAGGGGTCTCCTACGAGCAGTACTTC. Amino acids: CASSLQAGVSYEQYF.

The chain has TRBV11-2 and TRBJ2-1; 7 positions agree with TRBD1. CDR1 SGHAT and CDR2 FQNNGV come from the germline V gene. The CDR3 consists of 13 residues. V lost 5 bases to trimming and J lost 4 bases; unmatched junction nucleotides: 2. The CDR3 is CASSRDRYNEQFF. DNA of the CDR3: TGTGCCAGCAGCCGGGACAGATACAATGAGCAGTTCTTC.

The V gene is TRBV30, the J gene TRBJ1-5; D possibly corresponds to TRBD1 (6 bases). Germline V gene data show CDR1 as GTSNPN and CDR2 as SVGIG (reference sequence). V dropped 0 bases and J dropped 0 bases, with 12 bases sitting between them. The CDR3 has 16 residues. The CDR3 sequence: CAWSVLGTHSNQPQHF. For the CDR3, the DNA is TGTGCCTGGAGTGTTCTTGGGACACATAGCAATCAGCCCCAGCATTTT.

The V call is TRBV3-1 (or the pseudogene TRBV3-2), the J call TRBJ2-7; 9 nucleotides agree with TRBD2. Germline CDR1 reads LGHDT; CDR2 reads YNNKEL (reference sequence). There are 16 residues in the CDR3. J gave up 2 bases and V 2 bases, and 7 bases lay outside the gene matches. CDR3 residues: CASSQSRGGVPYEQYF. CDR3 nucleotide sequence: TGTGCCAGCAGCCAATCCCGCGGGGGGGTTCCCTACGAGCAGTACTTC.

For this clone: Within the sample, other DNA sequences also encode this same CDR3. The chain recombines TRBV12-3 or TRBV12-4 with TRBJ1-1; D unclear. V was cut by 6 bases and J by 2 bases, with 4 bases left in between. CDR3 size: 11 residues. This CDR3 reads CASSKNTEAFF. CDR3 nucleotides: TGTGCCAGCAGCAAAAACACTGAAGCTTTCTTT.